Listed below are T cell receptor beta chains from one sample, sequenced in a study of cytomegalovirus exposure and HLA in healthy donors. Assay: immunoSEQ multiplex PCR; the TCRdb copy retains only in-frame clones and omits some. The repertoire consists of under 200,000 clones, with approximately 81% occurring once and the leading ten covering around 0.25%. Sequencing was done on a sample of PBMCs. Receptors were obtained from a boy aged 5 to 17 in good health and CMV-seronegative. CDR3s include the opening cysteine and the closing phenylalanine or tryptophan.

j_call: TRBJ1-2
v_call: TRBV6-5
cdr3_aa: CASSYSQGNYGYTF

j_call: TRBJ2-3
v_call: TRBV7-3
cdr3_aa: CASSASGGGTDTQYF

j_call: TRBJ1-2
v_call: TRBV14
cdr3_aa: CASSQVRAGLPEGYTF

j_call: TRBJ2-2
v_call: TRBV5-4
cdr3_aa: CASSSIGTSGGHTGELFF

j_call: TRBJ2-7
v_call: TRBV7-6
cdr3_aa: CASSPKTGQYEQYF

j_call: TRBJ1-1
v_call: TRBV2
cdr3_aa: CASSREVMNTEAFF

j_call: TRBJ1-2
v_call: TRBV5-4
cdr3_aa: CASSAAGTGVYGYTF

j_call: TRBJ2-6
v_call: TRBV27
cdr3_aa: CATPMTGKSLCGANVLTF

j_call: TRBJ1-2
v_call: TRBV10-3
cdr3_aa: CAISTDTNYGYTF

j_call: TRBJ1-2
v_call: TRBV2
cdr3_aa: CASSVGAQISRGYTF

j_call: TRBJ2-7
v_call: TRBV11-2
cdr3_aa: CASSSRQEAYEQYF

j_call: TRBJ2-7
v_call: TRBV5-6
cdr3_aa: CASVGHPGQQSSEQYF

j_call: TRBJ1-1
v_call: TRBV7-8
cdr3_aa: CASSFGGLNTEAFF

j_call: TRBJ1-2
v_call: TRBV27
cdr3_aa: CASRAGVDRYTF

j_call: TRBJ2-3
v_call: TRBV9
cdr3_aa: CASSVRDTQYF

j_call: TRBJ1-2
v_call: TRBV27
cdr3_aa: CASSARDRGHGYTF

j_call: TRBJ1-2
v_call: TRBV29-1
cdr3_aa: CSVRGEWAGYTF

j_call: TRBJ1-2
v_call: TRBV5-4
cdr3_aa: CASSRVRGRNYGYTF

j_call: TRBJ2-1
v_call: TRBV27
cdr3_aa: CASMAWSSYNEQFF

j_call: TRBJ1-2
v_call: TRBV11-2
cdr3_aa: CASSLAGQVYGYTF

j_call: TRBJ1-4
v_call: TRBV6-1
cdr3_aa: CASSLRQVGEKLFF

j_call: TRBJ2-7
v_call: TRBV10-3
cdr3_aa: CAISPNRGDYEQYF

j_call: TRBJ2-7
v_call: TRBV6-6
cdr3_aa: CASSYFGTDYEQYF

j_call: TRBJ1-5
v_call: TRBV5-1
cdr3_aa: CASSLGGQINQPQHF

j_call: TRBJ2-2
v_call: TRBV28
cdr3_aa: CATQSPQGNSGELFF

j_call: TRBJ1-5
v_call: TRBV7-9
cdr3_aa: CASSLQGFNQPQHF

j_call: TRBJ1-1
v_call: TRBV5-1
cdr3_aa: CASSFDRISGMNTEAFF

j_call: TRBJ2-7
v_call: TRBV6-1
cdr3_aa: CASNDGGTSSYEQYF

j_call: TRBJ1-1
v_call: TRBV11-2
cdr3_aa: CASSFTPDTEAFF

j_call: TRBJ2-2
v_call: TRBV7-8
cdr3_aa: CASSLIGGLVEVTGELFF

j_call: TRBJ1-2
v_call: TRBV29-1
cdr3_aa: CSVGGQGDLHGYTF

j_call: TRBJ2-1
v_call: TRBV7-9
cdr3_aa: CASTPGDNEQFF

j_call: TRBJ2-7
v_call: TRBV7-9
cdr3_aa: CASSGSGGAYEQYF

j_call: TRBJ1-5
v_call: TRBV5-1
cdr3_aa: CASSAGYNQPQHF

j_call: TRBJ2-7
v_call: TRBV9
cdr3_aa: CASSAEPGPTYEQYF

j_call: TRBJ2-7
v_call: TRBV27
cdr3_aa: CASRPGTVTYEQYF

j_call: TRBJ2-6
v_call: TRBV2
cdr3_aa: CASSEQGSRLSGANVLTF

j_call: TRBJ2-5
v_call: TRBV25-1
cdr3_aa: CASSDPSGGPEETQYF

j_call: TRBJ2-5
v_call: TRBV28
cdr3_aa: CASSPRISQETQYF

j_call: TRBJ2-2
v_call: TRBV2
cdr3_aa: CASSGLAGGDTGELFF

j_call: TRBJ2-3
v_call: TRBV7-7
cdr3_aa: CASSESSGSTDTQYF

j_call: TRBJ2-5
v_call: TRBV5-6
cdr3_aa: CASSLRTARNQETQYF

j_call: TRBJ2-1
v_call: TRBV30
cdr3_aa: CAWSFGSYNEQFF

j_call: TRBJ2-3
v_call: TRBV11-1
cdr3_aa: CASSLDGTATDTQYF

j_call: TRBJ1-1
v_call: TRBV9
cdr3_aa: CASSVDLIGGMNTEAFF

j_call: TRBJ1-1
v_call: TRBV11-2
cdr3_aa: CASSFIRVGDTEAFF

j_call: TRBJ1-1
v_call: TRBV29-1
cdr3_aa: CSVERGDTEAFF

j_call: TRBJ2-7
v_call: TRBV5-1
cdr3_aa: CASSYRDSSYEQYF

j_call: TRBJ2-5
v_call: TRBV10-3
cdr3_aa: CAISTGIQETQYF

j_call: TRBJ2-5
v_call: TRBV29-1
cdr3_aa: CSAVLLAGRETQYF

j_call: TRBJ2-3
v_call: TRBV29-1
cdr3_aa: CSCGITDTQYF

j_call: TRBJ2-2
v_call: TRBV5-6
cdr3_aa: CASSEQILAGAAGELFF

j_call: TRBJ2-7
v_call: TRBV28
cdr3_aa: CASKQGAYEQYF